This T cell receptor beta chain was found in a study of cytomegalovirus exposure and HLA in healthy donors. Notes on the study in general: Indistinguishability led to the exclusion of some V segments, TRBV6-2 and TRBV6-3 included.

In regard to this clone: Antigen unknown.

CDR1 is LNHNV, CDR2 YYDKDF, per germline (reference sequence). CDR3 length: 13 residues. The germline V and J ends were trimmed by 3 bases and 8 bases, with 11 bases remaining between them. PCR involved 60 Vbeta and 13 Jbeta primers. The method was immunoSEQ multiplex PCR; TCRdb's version includes in-frame clones alone and lacks a portion of them. The sample contains 270,000 or so clones, nearly 95% of which appear only once. Sequenced input: PBMCs. This sequence was found in a girl aged 2 to 9 in good health and CMV-seronegative. The V gene is TRBV15, the J gene TRBJ2-1; weak D call: TRBD1 (5 bases). The CDR3 coding sequence is TGTGCCACCAGCAGTAAAGGGGTCGATGAGCAGTTCTTC. The encoded protein is CATSSKGVDEQFF.